The T cell receptor (beta chain) described here comes from a study of beta chain features in type 1 diabetes. TCRB transcripts that were expressed got sequenced, as all of the isolated RNA had been reverse transcribed. The method was immunoSEQ multiplex PCR; TCRdb's version includes in-frame clones alone and lacks a portion of them. There are 250,000 to 300,000 clones in the sample; around 22% occur only once, and around 0.011% lies in the top ten. The study's findings and limits: Within each of all four CD4+ subsets, Type 1 diabetes patients had TCRB CDR3s that were moderately but significantly shorter. PCR might favor shorter templates, equally in patients and controls.

There are 14 residues in the CDR3. The junction had 8 bases not matched to a gene; V was cut back by 8 bases and J by 2 bases. Germline V gene lookup returns CDR1 MNHNY and CDR2 SVGAGI (reference sequence). This clone was detected only once. Its specificity is unknown. The TCR comes from a woman in her 30s with type 1 diabetes. The V call is TRBV6-6, the J call TRBJ1-1; 7 nucleotides agree with TRBD1. Sequencing was done on a sample of naive CD4+ T cells from blood. CDR3 in DNA: TGTGCCAGCGTTCGCCAGGGGGTCAACACTGAAGCTTTCTTT. This encodes CASVRQGVNTEAFF.